The rows below give T cell receptor beta chains drawn from one sample of a study of blood T cell repertoires in COVID-19. Only in-frame clones appear in the TCRdb table, and some are missing; sequencing was by immunoSEQ multiplex PCR. The table records 17,000 or so clones, around 80% of them present only once. Sequencing input: peripheral blood. The receptor set was obtained from a man in his sixties with active or convalescent COVID-19. Each CDR3 is given without its conserved first and last residue. The order of the fields is J gene, clone size, V gene, CDR3 protein. A row's size may be missing; if present it is once, few, many or a size class.

>TRBJ2-1|NA|TRBV7-8
ASSFPGTSGRVYNEQF
>TRBJ2-5|NA|TRBV5-1
ASSSPGLGQGETQY
>TRBJ2-5|NA|TRBV24-1
ATSERGTEETQY
>TRBJ2-7|NA|TRBV6-6
ASSYSGLAGVLG
>TRBJ2-1|NA|TRBV18
ASSPEVQYNEQF
>TRBJ1-1|once|TRBV10-3
AIQTEMNTEAF
>TRBJ2-7|NA|TRBV27
ASSRAGQGISGSLGQY
>TRBJ2-7|NA|TRBV12-3/TRBV12-4
ASSLGRSYEQY
>TRBJ2-3|few|TRBV3-1/TRBV3-2
ASSQGRGPEQTQY
>TRBJ1-4|NA|TRBV27
ASSSTGANNEKLF
>TRBJ2-1|NA|TRBV24-1
ATSDLGQGYNEQF
>TRBJ1-2|NA|TRBV6-5
ASLEVADDYGYT
>TRBJ2-4|NA|TRBV24-1
ATSADRGHKNIQY
>TRBJ1-3|NA|TRBV2
ASSKDSGRNTIY
>TRBJ2-3|NA|TRBV9
ASSVRGGNRADTDTQY
>TRBJ2-1|NA|TRBV19
ASSIERVLAGANNEQF
>TRBJ1-1|NA|TRBV6-5
ASSFGAATEAF
>TRBJ1-1|few|TRBV4-1
ASGRRGSGVTEAF
>TRBJ2-1|NA|TRBV28
ASLDGTGAKNEQF
>TRBJ2-5|NA|TRBV30
AWNGGVQETQY
>TRBJ2-7|NA|TRBV5-1
ASSLAGQYGGYEQY
>TRBJ1-3|NA|TRBV7-9
ASSLGTGYPSGNTIY
>TRBJ2-3|once|TRBV6-4
ASSGTGGTDTQY
>TRBJ2-3|NA|TRBV29-1
SGGTVLTDTQY
>TRBJ1-1|few|TRBV10-2
ASSDGGNTEAF
>TRBJ1-2|NA|TRBV5-1
ASSSQGRDGYT
>TRBJ2-5|NA|TRBV19
ASSFPLETQY
>TRBJ1-2|NA|TRBV7-9
ASSRDRADGYT
>TRBJ1-1|NA|TRBV28
ASKLPTGPTEAF